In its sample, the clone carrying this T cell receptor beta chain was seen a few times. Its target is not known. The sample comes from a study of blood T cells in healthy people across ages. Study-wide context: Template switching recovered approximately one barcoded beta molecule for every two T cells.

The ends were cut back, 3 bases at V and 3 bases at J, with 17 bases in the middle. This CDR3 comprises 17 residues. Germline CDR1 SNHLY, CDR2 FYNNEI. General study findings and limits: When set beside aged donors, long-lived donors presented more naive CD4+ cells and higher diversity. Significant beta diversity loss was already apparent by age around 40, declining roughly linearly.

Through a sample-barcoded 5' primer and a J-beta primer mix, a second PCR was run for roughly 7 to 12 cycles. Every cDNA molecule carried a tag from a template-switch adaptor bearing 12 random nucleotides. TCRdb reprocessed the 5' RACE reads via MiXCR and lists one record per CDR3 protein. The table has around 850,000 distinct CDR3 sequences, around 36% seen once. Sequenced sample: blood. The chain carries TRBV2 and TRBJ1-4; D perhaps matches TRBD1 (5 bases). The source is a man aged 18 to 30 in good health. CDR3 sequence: CASSDPRMGRPNEKLFF. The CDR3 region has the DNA TGTGCCAGCAGTGACCCCAGAATGGGACGGCCTAATGAAAAACTGTTTTTT.